These 7 T cell receptor beta chains were all obtained from the same sample, sequenced in a study of T cell repertoires in cytomegalovirus infection. These receptors' antigens are unknown. TCRdb reprocessed the reads with MiXCR, giving one entry per CDR3 protein. This repertoire shows under 300,000 distinct CDR3 sequences, 20% to 25% found once; its top ten account for about 20%. This material consisted of cultured PBMCs, taken from culture after CMV antigen stimulation. The receptors derive from a human donor in good health (CMV status not recorded). Some clones in this sample may be carry-over from other donors' samples.

This clonotype occurred a few times. The genes are TRBV27 and TRBJ2-2, with a possible D match to TRBD1 (6 bases). The CDR3 totals 16 residues. Trimming stripped 4 bases from V and 7 bases from J, with 19 bases between. Per germline, CDR1 MNHEY and CDR2 SMNVEV (reference sequence). In DNA form, the CDR3 reads TGTGCCAGCAGTTCGGAGATAACAGGGTTAATCGGGGAGCTGTTTTTT. Translated: CASSSEITGLIGELFF.

V and J are TRBV10-3 and TRBJ2-7, with TRBD1 as a possible D gene (5 bases). This CDR3 contains 12 residues. Germline V gene sequence: CDR1 ENHRY, CDR2 SYGVKD. V was shortened by 2 bases and J by 3 bases, with 5 bases between the two germline ends. The CDR3 sequence is CAISEQGYEQYV. The CDR3 DNA reads as TGTGCCATCAGTGAGCAGGGCTACGAGCAGTACGTC.

This clonotype was observed a few times. The missing conserved phenylalanine or tryptophan at the end of this CDR3 makes a read error likely. The DNA is omitted, as the CDR3 cannot be located on it reliably, and the CDR3 follows TCRdb's listing. This sequence joins TRBV13 and TRBJ2-7; the tabulated D call, TRBD2, remains unverified against the DNA. The CDR3 length equals 15 residues, ends included. Germline loops: CDR1 PRHDT, CDR2 FYEKMQ (reference sequence). The CDR3 region is CASSLPPGREGPVVL.

This clonotype was observed a few times. The V call is TRBV29-1, the J call TRBJ2-1; 11 bases align to TRBD2. V trimming: 3 bases; J trimming: 7 bases; junction bases outside the gene matches: 5. Germline lookup yields CDR1 SQVTM and CDR2 ANQGSEA. The CDR3 consists of 14 residues. CDR3 bases: TGCAGCGTTGATAGCGGGAGGGCCTGGAATGAGCAGTTCTTC. This gives the protein CSVDSGRAWNEQFF.

There are a few counts of this clonotype. The V gene is TRBV7-2, the J gene TRBJ2-3, with D unclear. Per germline, CDR1 SGHTA and CDR2 FQGNSA. The CDR3 is 14 amino acids. The V end was cut by 7 bases, the J end by 0 bases, with 11 bases between. The chain's CDR3 is CASTGGASTDTQYF. The CDR3 nucleotides are TGTGCCAGCACCGGCGGAGCTAGCACAGATACGCAGTATTTT.

This clonotype was recorded at least ten times. The chain links TRBV7-2 to TRBJ1-2; TRBD1 matches at 10 bases. Germline CDR1 reads SGHTA; CDR2 reads FQGNSA. The CDR3 runs to 15 residues. Germline trimming cut 5 bases from V and 4 bases from J; bases unmatched to any gene: 7. The CDR3 nucleotides are TGTGCCAGCAGCCCAAGCCGGACAGGGGGCTATGGCTACACCTTC. Its translation: CASSPSRTGGYGYTF.

This clonotype was found once. CDR3: CASSFGGSSSYNEQFF. As DNA, the CDR3 is TGTGCCAGCAGCTTCGGCGGGAGTTCTTCCTACAATGAGCAGTTCTTC. V gene TRBV5-6 combines with J gene TRBJ2-1; 7 nucleotides agree with TRBD2. CDR1 is SGHDT, CDR2 YYEEEE, per germline. The CDR3 loop spans 16 amino acids. V shed 2 bases, J shed 1 base, and the junction held 6 bases outside the gene matches.